This T cell receptor beta chain was sequenced for a study of CD8 T cells in ankylosing spondylitis. Findings and limits, study-wide: Seemingly distinctive of ankylosing spondylitis blood was a TCR beta motif formed by eight highly homologous variants. The study looked at matched synovial fluid samples from ankylosing spondylitis patients. Disease-linked clones were reported to be significantly enriched there.

This clonotype was seen more than once but under ten times. Its antigen is as yet unknown. The J segment lost 7 bases and the V segment lost 1 base, leaving 14 bases of the junction unmatched. CDR3 size: 17 residues. CDR1 is SGHRS, CDR2 YFSETQ, per germline. The TCR beta libraries were generated through quantitative 5'-RACE incorporating molecular barcodes. One entry per CDR3 protein, called by TCRdb with MiXCR from the 5' RACE reads. The sample consists of over 600,000 distinct CDR3 sequences, 15% to 20% of them appearing once. Sample: blood, either unsorted or a sorted T cell fraction (not recorded which). This TCR derives from a male donor with ankylosing spondylitis. The rearrangement links TRBV5-1 to TRBJ1-2; 9 positions match TRBD1. The CDR3 reads CASSLKGTGTVLIGYTF. The CDR3 nucleotides read TGCGCCAGCAGCTTGAAGGGGACAGGGACCGTGTTAATTGGCTACACCTTC.